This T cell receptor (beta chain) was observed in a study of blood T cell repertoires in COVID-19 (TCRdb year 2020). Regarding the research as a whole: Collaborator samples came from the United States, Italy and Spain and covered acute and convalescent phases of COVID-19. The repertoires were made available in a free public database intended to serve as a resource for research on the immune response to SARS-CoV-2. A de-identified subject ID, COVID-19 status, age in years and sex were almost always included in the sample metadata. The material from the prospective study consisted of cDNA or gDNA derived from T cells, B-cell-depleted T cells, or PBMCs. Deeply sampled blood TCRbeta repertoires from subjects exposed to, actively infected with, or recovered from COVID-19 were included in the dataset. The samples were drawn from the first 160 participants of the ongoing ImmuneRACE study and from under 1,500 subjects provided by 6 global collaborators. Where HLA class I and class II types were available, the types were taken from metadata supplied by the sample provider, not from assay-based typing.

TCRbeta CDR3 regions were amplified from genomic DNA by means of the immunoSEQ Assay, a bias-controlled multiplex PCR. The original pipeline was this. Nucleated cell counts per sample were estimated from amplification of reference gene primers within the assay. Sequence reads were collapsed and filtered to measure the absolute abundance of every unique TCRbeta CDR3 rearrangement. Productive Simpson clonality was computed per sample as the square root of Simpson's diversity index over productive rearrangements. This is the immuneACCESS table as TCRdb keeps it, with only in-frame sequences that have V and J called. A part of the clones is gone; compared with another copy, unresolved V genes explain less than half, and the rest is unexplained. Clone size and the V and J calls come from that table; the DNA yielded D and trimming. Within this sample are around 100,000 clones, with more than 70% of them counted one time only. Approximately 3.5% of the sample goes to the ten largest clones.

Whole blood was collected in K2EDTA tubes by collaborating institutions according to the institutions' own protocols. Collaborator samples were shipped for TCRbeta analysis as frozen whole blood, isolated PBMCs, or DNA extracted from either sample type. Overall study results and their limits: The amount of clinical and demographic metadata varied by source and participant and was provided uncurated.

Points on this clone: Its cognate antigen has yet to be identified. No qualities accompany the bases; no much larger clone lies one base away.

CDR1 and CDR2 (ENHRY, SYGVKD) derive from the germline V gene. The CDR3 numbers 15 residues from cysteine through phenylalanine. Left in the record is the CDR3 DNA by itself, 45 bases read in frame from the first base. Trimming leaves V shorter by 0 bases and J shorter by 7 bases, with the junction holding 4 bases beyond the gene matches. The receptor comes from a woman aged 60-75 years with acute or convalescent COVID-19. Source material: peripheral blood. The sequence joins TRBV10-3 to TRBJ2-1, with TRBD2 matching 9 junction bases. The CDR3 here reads CAISESSGSLNEQFF. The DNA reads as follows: TGTGCCATCAGTGAGTCTAGCGGGAGTTTAAATGAGCAGTTCTTC.